Included here is one TCR beta chain sequence, with context. Its specificity is not known. Isolation of total RNA was performed on whole blood, with no prior T cell sorting. This entry belongs to a study of monozygotic twins with inflammatory bowel disease. From the 5' RACE reads, TCRdb lists one entry per CDR3 protein and no DNA. The listing records about 420,000 distinct CDR3 sequences. There are 15 residues in the CDR3. The germline CDR1 and CDR2 sequences are DFQATT and SNEGSKA (reference sequence). Study-wide results and limits: There were differing immunosuppressive treatments, which may have added variability to patient repertoires.

Source material: blood. This clonotype originated in a human donor with ulcerative colitis or Crohn's disease, or a healthy co-twin of an affected twin (not recorded which). The chain uses TRBV20-1 and TRBJ1-5; TCRdb outputs TRBD1, but without DNA this stays unchecked. The CDR3 is CSARHRGPSNQPQHF.